Presented here are 28 T cell receptor beta chains from one specimen sequenced in a study of response to subunit inactivated influenza vaccine. MiXCR was run by TCRdb on the RT-PCR reads, yielding one entry per CDR3 protein. The top ten hold less than 9% of the sample, which has about 700,000 distinct CDR3 sequences, approximately 15% seen once. Sequenced material: PBMCs from blood, taken 14 to 15 days before vaccination. The origin of the receptors is a man aged 45-60 years who received an inactivated influenza vaccine.

V is TRBV28 and J is TRBJ1-1, with a weak D call TRBD1 (5 bases). This CDR3 has 15 amino acids. Germline CDR1 reads MDHEN; CDR2 reads SYDVKM. V was cut by 10 bases and J by 4 bases, with 22 bases left in between. Written as DNA, the CDR3 is TGTGCCACCCTGGGGGGACTTGAGATAGGCACTGAAGCTTTCTTT. The encoded protein is CATLGGLEIGTEAFF.

The V gene is TRBV20-1, the J gene TRBJ1-6; a possible D gene is TRBD1 (5 bases). Germline assignment: CDR1 DFQATT and CDR2 SNEGSKA (reference sequence). Trimming pared 4 bases from V and 5 bases from J, leaving 18 bases between. The CDR3 sequence is 16 residues long. The CDR3 region is CSAKDGSHRNNSPLHF. CDR3 in DNA: TGCAGTGCTAAAGACGGAAGCCACAGGAATAATTCACCCCTCCACTTT.

The CDR3 DNA reads TGTGCCATCAGCTGGACTAGCCGCACAGATACGCAGTATTTT. It specifies CAISWTSRTDTQYF. The gene calls are TRBV10-3 and TRBJ2-3, with 8 bases identical to TRBD2. The CDR3 runs to 14 residues. With V trimmed by 6 bases and J by 1 base, 3 bases remained unmatched. Germline CDR1 ENHRY, CDR2 SYGVKD.

The table lists this clonotype with a few counts. The chain carries TRBV7-9 and TRBJ1-1; no clear D. Germline V gives CDR1 SEHNR, CDR2 FQNEAQ (reference sequence). V lost 0 bases and J lost 1, with 6 bases in between. The CDR3 spans 14 residues. CDR3 amino acids: CASSLARRNTEAFF. CDR3 bases: TGTGCCAGCAGCTTAGCGCGCAGGAACACTGAAGCTTTCTTT.

This clonotype has more than one count but fewer than ten. The rearrangement joins TRBV28 to TRBJ2-1; no clear D gene. V was cut by 8 bases and J by 0 bases, with 8 bases left in between. CDR1 and CDR2 from the germline V gene are MDHEN and SYDVKM. The CDR3 is 13 residues long. In DNA form, the CDR3 reads TGTGCCAGCGGAGCCAGCTCCTACAATGAGCAGTTCTTC. Translated: CASGASSYNEQFF.

V usage is TRBV9 and J usage is TRBJ2-1, with TRBD2 identical over 12 bases. Germline V gene data show CDR1 as SGDLS and CDR2 as YYNGEE. The trim removed 3 bases at V and 12 bases at J, leaving 10 bases unmatched. The CDR3 covers 15 residues. In DNA form, the CDR3 reads TGTGCCAGCAGCGCAGGGACTAGCGGGCCCCAGGGGCAGTTCTTC. This codes for CASSAGTSGPQGQFF.

This clonotype was observed at least ten times. The chain joins TRBV7-2 to TRBJ2-1; weak D call: TRBD1 (6 bases). Germline values: CDR1 SGHTA, CDR2 FQGNSA. The CDR3 totals 14 residues. The V end lost 3 bases, the J end lost 8 bases, and 14 bases lay between the germline ends. In DNA, the CDR3 is TGTGCCAGCAGCTTCGGGACACAGTCCCATGAGCAGTTCTTC. Its protein is CASSFGTQSHEQFF.

The chain's CDR3 is CSARSRDTQYF. In DNA, the CDR3 is TGCAGTGCTAGGTCGAGAGATACGCAGTATTTT. The chain employs TRBV20-1 and TRBJ2-3; D gene unclear. Germline lookup yields CDR1 DFQATT and CDR2 SNEGSKA (reference sequence). CDR3 length equals 11 residues. V was trimmed by 3 bases and J by 5 bases, leaving 6 bases between them.

This clonotype has a handful of counts. This chain uses TRBV11-2 with TRBJ2-5; maybe TRBD1 (6 bases). Germline V CDR1 and CDR2: SGHAT, FQNNGV. V was pared by 5 bases and J by 10 bases, with 23 bases between. This CDR3 is 15 amino acids long. The CDR3 nucleotides read TGTGCCAGCAGCCCATCGGACAGCTCTTGGGGGAGCCAGTACTTC. Residues: CASSPSDSSWGSQYF.

The chain employs TRBV7-9 and TRBJ2-7; D possibly corresponds to TRBD2 (5 bases). Germline assignment: CDR1 SEHNR and CDR2 FQNEAQ (reference sequence). V was shortened by 6 bases and J by 2 bases, with 14 bases between the two germline ends. This CDR3 comprises 14 residues. The CDR3 nucleotides are TGTGCCAGCAGTCCACCTGGGAGCCCCTACGAGCAGTACTTC. Translation gives CASSPPGSPYEQYF.

This clonotype has just a few counts. This chain joins TRBV20-1 and TRBJ2-7; D might be TRBD2 (6 bases). V was cut by 3 bases and J by 5 bases, with 14 bases left in between. Germline CDR1 and CDR2: DFQATT and SNEGSKA (reference sequence). The CDR3 has 13 residues. The chain's CDR3 is CSASTGSYNEQYF. CDR3 nucleotide sequence: TGCAGTGCTAGTACCGGGAGTTACAACGAGCAGTACTTC.

The chain is built from TRBV15 and TRBJ2-3; 8 nucleotides line up with TRBD1. The CDR3 is 18 residues long. The J segment lost 0 bases and the V segment lost 4 bases, leaving 12 bases of the junction unmatched. Germline CDR1 is LNHNV and CDR2 is YYDKDF (reference sequence). CDR3 bases: TGTGCCACCAGCAAGGAGCTGAGGACAGGGACTAGCACAGATACGCAGTATTTT. Protein: CATSKELRTGTSTDTQYF.

The chain carries TRBV12-3 or TRBV12-4 and TRBJ1-1; D not certain. Trimming removed 6 bases at V and 3 bases at J, with 11 bases between. This CDR3 is built from 13 residues. As DNA, the CDR3 is TGTGCCAGCAGCTTGCTCCGGGACACTGAAGCTTTCTTT. This encodes CASSLLRDTEAFF.

This clonotype showed up just a few times. J is TRBJ2-1 and V is TRBV20-1; 13 bases are shared with TRBD2. The CDR3 consists of 14 residues. Germline-derived CDR1 and CDR2 are DFQATT and SNEGSKA (reference sequence). J gave up 7 bases and V 7 bases, and 7 bases lay outside the gene matches. In DNA, the CDR3 is TGCAGTGTGGGACTAGCGGGACCGGGGAATGAGCAGTTCTTC. Its translation is CSVGLAGPGNEQFF.

This clonotype came up a few times. V gene TRBV5-1 combines with J gene TRBJ2-3; 8 nucleotides match TRBD1. V shed 1 base and J 0 bases; nucleotides not matched to a gene: 7. This CDR3 contains 17 residues. The V gene's germline CDR1 is SGHRS and CDR2 YFSETQ. In DNA, the CDR3 is TGCGCCAGCAGCTTGACAGGGGGTCCTCCTAGCACAGATACGCAGTATTTT. It translates to CASSLTGGPPSTDTQYF.

This clonotype was seen only a few times. The chain has TRBV12-3 or TRBV12-4 and TRBJ2-1, with D maybe TRBD2 (6 bases). V lost 7 bases and J lost 1, with 20 bases in between. CDR3 size: 17 residues. Here the CDR3 reads CASTKTIGGRSYNEQFF. CDR3 DNA sequence: TGTGCCAGCACCAAAACAATCGGGGGACGATCCTACAATGAGCAGTTCTTC.

V is TRBV4-3 and J is TRBJ2-3; weak D call: TRBD2 (5 bases). Germline assignment: CDR1 LGHNA and CDR2 YSLEER. This CDR3 is built from 17 residues. The V and J ends lost 0 bases and 3 bases respectively, with 16 bases between them. CDR3 protein: CASSQDHVTEGTDTQYF. CDR3 nucleotide sequence: TGCGCCAGCAGCCAAGATCACGTCACAGAGGGAACAGATACGCAGTATTTT.

The chain employs TRBV5-1 and TRBJ2-3; TRBD1 aligns across 9 bases. The CDR3 runs 15 residues. With V trimmed by 1 base and J by 6 bases, 6 bases remained unmatched. The germline CDR1 and CDR2 sequences are SGHRS and YFSETQ. CDR3 residues: CASSLIAQGADTQYF. In nucleotides, the CDR3 is TGCGCCAGCAGCTTGATAGCACAGGGGGCGGATACGCAGTATTTT.

With regard to this clonotype: One base away lies a much larger clone, so this may be a sequencing read error. The V and J genes are TRBV11-2 and TRBJ2-1; D is undetermined. Germline V gene lookup returns CDR1 SGHAT and CDR2 FQNNGV. V gave up 2 bases and J gave up 6 bases, with 14 bases separating them. CDR3 length: 15 amino acids. The CDR3 bases are TGTGCCAGCAGCTTACAACCGACTGGCGGCAATGAGCAGTTCTTC. It codes for CASSLQPTGGNEQFF.

This clonotype was seen a few times. The chain carries TRBV25-1 and TRBJ1-2; no clear D gene. This CDR3 is 15 amino acids long. CDR1 is MGHDK, CDR2 SYGVNS, per germline. With 5 bases removed from V and 0 bases from J, the gap between germline ends came to 13 bases. The CDR3 DNA reads as TGTGCCAGCAGTCCCGCCGAGGGTTCTAACTATGGCTACACCTTC. Its protein product is CASSPAEGSNYGYTF.

This clonotype was counted between two and nine times. V usage is TRBV6-6 and J usage is TRBJ1-2; D is ambiguous. Germline lookup yields CDR1 MNHNY and CDR2 SVGAGI (reference sequence). Trimming pared 2 bases from V and 8 bases from J, leaving 6 bases between. CDR3 length equals 11 residues. The CDR3 is CASSYARGYTF. CDR3 sequence (DNA): TGTGCCAGCAGTTACGCCAGAGGCTACACCTTC.

There are many counts of this clonotype. The chain joins TRBV7-2 to TRBJ1-5; perhaps TRBD1 as D (5 bases). V lost 5 bases and J lost 4, with 9 bases in between. The germline V gene encodes CDR1 SGHTA and CDR2 FQGNSA. The CDR3 loop spans 13 amino acids. The CDR3 loop is CASSQEGNQPQHF. CDR3 coding DNA: TGTGCCAGCAGCCAAGAGGGGAATCAGCCCCAGCATTTT.

Only a few counts were recorded for this clonotype. The J gene is TRBJ2-7, the V gene TRBV2; 8 bases align to TRBD2. The CDR3 is made up of 13 amino acids. Germline CDR1 reads SNHLY; CDR2 reads FYNNEI. CDR3 DNA sequence: TGTGCGGCACGGGGGGGATACTCCTACGAGCAGTACTTC. It yields the protein CAARGGYSYEQYF.

This clonotype was recorded a few times. The chain is built from TRBV5-1 and TRBJ2-1; 8 bases fit TRBD2. From germline, CDR1 is SGHRS and CDR2 YFSETQ. V shed 4 bases and J 9 bases; nucleotides not matched to a gene: 15. This CDR3 is built from 16 residues. The CDR3 DNA reads TGCGCCAGCAGCCCCTACCGTCGGGGGGGGAATGGTGAGCAGTTCTTC. It specifies CASSPYRRGGNGEQFF.

This clonotype appeared a few times. The chain couples TRBV20-1 to TRBJ2-5, with D possibly TRBD1 on 5 matching bases. The CDR3 extends over 15 amino acids. Germline assignment: CDR1 DFQATT and CDR2 SNEGSKA (reference sequence). Deletions cut 3 bases from V and 2 bases from J, with 16 bases between. CDR3 coding DNA: TGCAGTGCTAGGGGTCTCCCCCAGGGACAAGAGACCCAGTACTTC. Protein sequence: CSARGLPQGQETQYF.

The V and J genes are TRBV2 and TRBJ2-4; no clear D. Germline lookup yields CDR1 SNHLY and CDR2 FYNNEI. The CDR3 covers 13 residues. Trimming removed 4 bases at V and 3 bases at J, with 7 bases between. The CDR3 region is CASSGRVKNIQYF. CDR3 DNA: TGTGCCAGCAGTGGTCGTGTCAAAAACATTCAGTACTTC. Looking up the rest from reference TRBV2 and TRBJ2-4 gives the full variable domain: EPEVTQTPSHQVTQMGQEVILRCVPISNHLYFYWYRQILGQKVEFLVSFYNNEISEKSEIFDDQFSVERPDGSNFTLKIRSTKLEDSAMYFCASSGRVKNIQYFGAGTRLSVL.

The CDR3 spells CASRPGLAEDTQYF. CDR3 DNA sequence: TGTGCCAGCAGGCCGGGACTAGCGGAAGATACGCAGTATTTT. The rearrangement uses TRBV6-1 and TRBJ2-3; 11 nucleotides line up with TRBD2. Germline CDR1 is MNHNS and CDR2 is SASEGT. V lost 6 bases, J lost 5 bases, and 4 bases stayed unmatched. CDR3 size: 14 residues.

This clonotype was recorded many times. The rearrangement uses TRBV7-8 and TRBJ2-3; a possible D gene is TRBD1 (6 bases). CDR1 is SGHVS and CDR2 is FQNEAQ in the germline V gene. Between the trimmed V and J ends, which lost 1 base and 4 bases, there was a span of 15 bases. This CDR3 has 16 residues. The CDR3 loop is CASSLGGGGYPDTQYF. The CDR3 DNA reads TGTGCCAGCAGCTTAGGGGGTGGGGGCTACCCAGATACGCAGTATTTT.